The entry that follows covers one T cell receptor (beta chain) sequence. Which antigen it targets is not known. Base qualities are missing; no much larger clone stands one base away. At one collaborating source in Seattle, patients were enrolled during active infection and were followed longitudinally through the course of disease. Whole blood was collected in K2EDTA tubes by collaborating institutions according to the institutions' own protocols. For TCRbeta analysis, collaborators shipped samples in one of three forms: frozen whole blood, isolated PBMCs, or DNA extracted from either of those sample types. This sample was included in a study of blood T cell repertoires in COVID-19 (dated by TCRdb to 2018 to 2020). With respect to the entire study: The collaborator samples originated in the United States, Italy and Spain and spanned the acute and convalescent phases of COVID-19. The repertoires were released in a freely available public database intended as a resource for research on the immune response to SARS-CoV-2. Nearly every sample came with metadata listing a de-identified subject ID, COVID-19 status, age in years and sex. Deeply sampled blood TCRbeta repertoires from subjects exposed to, actively infected with, or recovered from COVID-19 were included in the dataset. The prospective study material was composed of cDNA or gDNA derived from T cells, B-cell-depleted T cells, or PBMCs. Where available, HLA class I and class II types were taken from metadata supplied by the sample provider and were not determined by assay-based typing. Samples came from the ongoing ImmuneRACE study (first 160 participants) plus 1,254 subjects from 6 global collaborators.

The germline V gene gives CDR1 as SGHRS and CDR2 as YFSETQ. V trim: 1 base; J trim: 7 bases; unmatched bases: 6. Inclusive of the bounding cysteine and phenylalanine, the CDR3 is 14 residues long. Just CDR3 DNA is preserved here, 42 bases in frame from base 1. What the work shows at the level of the full study, not this receptor alone: How much clinical and demographic metadata was included differed by source and by participant, and the metadata was provided uncurated.

TCRbeta CDR3 regions were amplified from genomic DNA using the immunoSEQ Assay, a bias-controlled multiplex PCR. For the original study's pipeline: Nucleated cell counts per sample were estimated from amplification of reference gene primers within the assay. To quantify the absolute abundance of each unique TCRbeta CDR3 rearrangement, sequence reads were collapsed and filtered. Productive Simpson clonality was computed per sample as the square root of Simpson's diversity index over productive rearrangements. The table comes from immuneACCESS by way of TCRdb, which keeps in-frame sequences with V and J called. Part of the clones is missing from these tables; in studies checked, under half for an unresolved V gene and the rest for unknown reasons. That table gives V, J and clone size, and the DNA gave D and trimming. Across this sample there are about 390,000 clones, with about 90% seen only once. About 2.3% of the sample is in the top ten clones.

The sequenced sample consisted of peripheral blood. This sequence uses TRBV5-1 and TRBJ1-2, with 8 bases aligning to TRBD1. This TCR was recovered from a woman aged 60-75 years with COVID-19, enrolled during active disease. CDR3 reads: CASSLHRGVSGYTF. The nucleotides read TGCGCCAGCAGCTTGCACAGGGGGGTTTCTGGCTACACCTTC.